This T cell receptor (beta chain) comes out of a study of blood T cells in healthy people across ages. This clonotype was detected many times. Primed by a sample-barcoded 5' primer and a J-beta primer mix, a second PCR proceeded for about 6 to 12 cycles. One entry per CDR3 protein results from TCRdb running MiXCR on the 5' RACE reads. The table lists hundreds of thousands of distinct CDR3 sequences, under 25% of them singletons. V lost 3 bases, J lost 7 bases, and 6 bases lay in between. Germline V gene data show CDR1 as WNHNN and CDR2 as SYGVQD (reference sequence). The CDR3 sequence is 12 residues long.

Sequences were obtained from blood. The sequence was obtained from a man in his 70s in good health. The V gene is TRBV10-1, the J gene TRBJ2-2; D remains ambiguous. As DNA, the CDR3 is TGCGCCAGCAGTGATATTCGCGGGGAGCTGTTTTTT. This sequence encodes CASSDIRGELFF.